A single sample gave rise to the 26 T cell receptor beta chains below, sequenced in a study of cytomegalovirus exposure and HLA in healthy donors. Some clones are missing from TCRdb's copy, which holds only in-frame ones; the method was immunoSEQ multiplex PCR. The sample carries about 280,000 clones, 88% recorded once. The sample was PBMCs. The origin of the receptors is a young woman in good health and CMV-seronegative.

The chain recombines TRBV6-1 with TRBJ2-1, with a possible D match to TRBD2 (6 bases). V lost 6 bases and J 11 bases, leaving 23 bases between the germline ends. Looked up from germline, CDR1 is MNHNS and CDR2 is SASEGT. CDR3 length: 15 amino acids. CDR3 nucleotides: TGTGCCAGCAGCGACACCGGGACTCCCGGGGCAAAGCAGTTCTTC. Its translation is CASSDTGTPGAKQFF.

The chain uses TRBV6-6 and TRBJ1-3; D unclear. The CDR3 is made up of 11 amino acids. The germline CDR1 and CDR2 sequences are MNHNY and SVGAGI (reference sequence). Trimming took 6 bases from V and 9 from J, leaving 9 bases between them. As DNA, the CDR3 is TGTGCCAGCAGCCCGCGAGGCACCATATATTTT. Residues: CASSPRGTIYF.

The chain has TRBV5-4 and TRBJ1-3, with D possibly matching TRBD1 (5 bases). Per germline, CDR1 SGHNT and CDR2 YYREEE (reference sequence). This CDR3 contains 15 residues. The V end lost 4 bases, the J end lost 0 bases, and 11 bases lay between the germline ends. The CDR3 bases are TGTGCCAGCAGCCCCGGACACCGCTCTGGAAACACCATATATTTT. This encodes CASSPGHRSGNTIYF.

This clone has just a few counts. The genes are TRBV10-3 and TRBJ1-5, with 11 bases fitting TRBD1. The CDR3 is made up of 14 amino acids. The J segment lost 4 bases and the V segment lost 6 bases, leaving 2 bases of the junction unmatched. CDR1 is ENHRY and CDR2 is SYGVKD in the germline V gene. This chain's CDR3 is CAIRGTGGNQPQHF. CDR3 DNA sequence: TGTGCCATCAGAGGGACAGGGGGTAATCAGCCCCAGCATTTT.

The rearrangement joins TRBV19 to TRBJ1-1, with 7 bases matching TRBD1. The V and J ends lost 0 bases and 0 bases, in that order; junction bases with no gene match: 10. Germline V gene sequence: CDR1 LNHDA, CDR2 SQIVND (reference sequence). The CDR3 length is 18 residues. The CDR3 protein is CASSIEVQDRRMNTEAFF. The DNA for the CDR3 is TGTGCCAGTAGTATAGAGGTCCAGGACAGGCGCATGAACACTGAAGCTTTCTTT.

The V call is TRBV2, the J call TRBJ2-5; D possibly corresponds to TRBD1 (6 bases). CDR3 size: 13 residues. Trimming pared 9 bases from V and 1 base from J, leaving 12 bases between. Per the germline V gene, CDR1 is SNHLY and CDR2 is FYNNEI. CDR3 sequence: CASNRDPQETQYF. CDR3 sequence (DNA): TGTGCCAGTAACAGGGACCCCCAAGAGACCCAGTACTTC.

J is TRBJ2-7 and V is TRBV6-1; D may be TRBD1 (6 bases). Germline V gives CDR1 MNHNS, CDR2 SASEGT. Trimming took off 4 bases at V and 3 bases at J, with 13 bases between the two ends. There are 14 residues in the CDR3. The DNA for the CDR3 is TGTGCCAGCAGTGCCCGGGACACCAACTACGAGCAGTACTTC. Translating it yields CASSARDTNYEQYF.

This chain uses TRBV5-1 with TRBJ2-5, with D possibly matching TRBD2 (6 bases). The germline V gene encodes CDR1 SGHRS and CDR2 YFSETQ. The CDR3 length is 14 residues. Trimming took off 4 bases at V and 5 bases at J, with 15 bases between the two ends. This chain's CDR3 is CASSQPNGGETQYF. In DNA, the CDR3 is TGCGCCAGCAGCCAACCGAACGGGGGTGAGACCCAGTACTTC.

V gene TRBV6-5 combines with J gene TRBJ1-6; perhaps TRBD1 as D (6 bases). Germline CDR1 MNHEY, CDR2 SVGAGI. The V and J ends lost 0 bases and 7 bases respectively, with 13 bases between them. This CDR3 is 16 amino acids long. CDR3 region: CASSYSLGAANSPLHF. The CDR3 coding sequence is TGTGCCAGCAGTTACTCCCTGGGGGCCGCGAATTCACCCCTCCACTTT.

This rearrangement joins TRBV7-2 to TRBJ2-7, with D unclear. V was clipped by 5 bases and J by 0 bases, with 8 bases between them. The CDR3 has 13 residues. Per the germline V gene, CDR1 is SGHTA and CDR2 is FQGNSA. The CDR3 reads CASSLVSSYEQYF. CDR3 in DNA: TGTGCCAGCAGCCTGGTGAGCTCCTACGAGCAGTACTTC.

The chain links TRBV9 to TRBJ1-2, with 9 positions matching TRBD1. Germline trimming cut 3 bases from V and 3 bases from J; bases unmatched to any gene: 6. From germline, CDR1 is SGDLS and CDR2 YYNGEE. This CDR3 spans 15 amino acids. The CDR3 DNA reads TGTGCCAGCAGCGCCCGACAGGGGGTGGACTATGGCTACACCTTC. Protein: CASSARQGVDYGYTF.

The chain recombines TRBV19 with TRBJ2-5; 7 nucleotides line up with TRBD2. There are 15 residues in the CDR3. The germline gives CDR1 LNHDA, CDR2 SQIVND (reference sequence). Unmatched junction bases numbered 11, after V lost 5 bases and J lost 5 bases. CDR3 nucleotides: TGTGCCAGTAGTTCAGTGGCGGGAGTACGGGAGACCCAGTACTTC. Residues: CASSSVAGVRETQYF.

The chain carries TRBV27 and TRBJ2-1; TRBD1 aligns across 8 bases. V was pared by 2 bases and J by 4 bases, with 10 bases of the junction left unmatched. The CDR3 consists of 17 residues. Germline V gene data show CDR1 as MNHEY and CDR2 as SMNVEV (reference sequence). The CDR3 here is CASSLTGGQGIYNEQFF. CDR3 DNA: TGTGCCAGCAGTTTAACAGGGGGTCAGGGGATTTACAATGAGCAGTTCTTC.

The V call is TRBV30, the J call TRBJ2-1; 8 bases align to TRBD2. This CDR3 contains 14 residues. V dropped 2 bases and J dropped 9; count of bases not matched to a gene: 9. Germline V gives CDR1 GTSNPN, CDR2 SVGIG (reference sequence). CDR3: CAWSPPTSAGEQFF. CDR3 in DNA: TGTGCCTGGAGTCCGCCGACTAGCGCGGGTGAGCAGTTCTTC.

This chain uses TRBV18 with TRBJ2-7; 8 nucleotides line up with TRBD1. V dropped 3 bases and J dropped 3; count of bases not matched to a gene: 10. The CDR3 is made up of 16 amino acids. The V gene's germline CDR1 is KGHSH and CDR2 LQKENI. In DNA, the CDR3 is TGTGCCAGCTCACCTGGGCGACAGGGGCGGAACTACGAGCAGTACTTC. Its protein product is CASSPGRQGRNYEQYF.

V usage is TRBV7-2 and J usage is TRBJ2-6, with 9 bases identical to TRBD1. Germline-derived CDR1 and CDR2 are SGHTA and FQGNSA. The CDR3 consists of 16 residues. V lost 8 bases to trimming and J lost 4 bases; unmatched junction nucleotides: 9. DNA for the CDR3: TGTGCCAGCCGGGACAGGGCTTTATCCGGGGCCAACGTCCTGACTTTC. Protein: CASRDRALSGANVLTF. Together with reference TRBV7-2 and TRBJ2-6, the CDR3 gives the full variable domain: GAGVSQSPSNKVTEKGKDVELRCDPISGHTALYWYRQSLGQGLEFLIYFQGNSAPDKSGLPSDRFSAERTGGSVSTLTIQRTQQEDSAVYLCASRDRALSGANVLTFGAGSRLTVL.

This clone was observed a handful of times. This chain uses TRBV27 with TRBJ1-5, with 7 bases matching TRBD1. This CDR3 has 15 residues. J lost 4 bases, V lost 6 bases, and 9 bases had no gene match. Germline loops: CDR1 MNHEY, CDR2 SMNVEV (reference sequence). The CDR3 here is CASSPRTGANQPQHF. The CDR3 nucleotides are TGTGCCAGCAGCCCCCGGACAGGCGCAAATCAGCCCCAGCATTTT.

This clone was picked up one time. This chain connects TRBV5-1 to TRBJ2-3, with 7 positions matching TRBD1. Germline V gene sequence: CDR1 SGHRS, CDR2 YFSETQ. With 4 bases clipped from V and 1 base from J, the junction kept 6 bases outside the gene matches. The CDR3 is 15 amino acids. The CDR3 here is CASSPWTGRTDTQYF. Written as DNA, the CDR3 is TGCGCCAGCAGCCCCTGGACAGGACGCACAGATACGCAGTATTTT.

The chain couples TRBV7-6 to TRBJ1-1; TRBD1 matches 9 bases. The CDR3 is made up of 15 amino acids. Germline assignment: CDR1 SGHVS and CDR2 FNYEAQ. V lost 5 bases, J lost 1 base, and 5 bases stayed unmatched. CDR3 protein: CASSPGQGPNTEAFF. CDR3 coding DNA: TGTGCCAGCAGCCCAGGACAGGGGCCGAACACTGAAGCTTTCTTT.

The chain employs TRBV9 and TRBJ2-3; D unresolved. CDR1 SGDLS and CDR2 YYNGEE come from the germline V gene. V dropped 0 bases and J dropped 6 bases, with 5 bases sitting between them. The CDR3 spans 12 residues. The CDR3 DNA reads TGTGCCAGCAGCGTAGGGCGGGATACGCAGTATTTT. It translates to CASSVGRDTQYF.

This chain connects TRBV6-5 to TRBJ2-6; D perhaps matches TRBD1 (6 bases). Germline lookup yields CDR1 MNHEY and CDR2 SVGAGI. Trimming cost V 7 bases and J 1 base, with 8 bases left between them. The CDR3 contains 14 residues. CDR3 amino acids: CASNTGSGANVLTF. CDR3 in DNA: TGTGCCAGCAATACAGGGTCTGGGGCCAACGTCCTGACTTTC.

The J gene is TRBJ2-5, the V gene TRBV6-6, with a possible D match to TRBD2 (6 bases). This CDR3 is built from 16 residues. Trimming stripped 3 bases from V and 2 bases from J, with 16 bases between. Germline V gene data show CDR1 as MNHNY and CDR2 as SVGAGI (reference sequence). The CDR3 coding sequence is TGTGCCAGCAGTTATTCGACTTGGGGGGAACAAGAGACCCAGTACTTC. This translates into CASSYSTWGEQETQYF.

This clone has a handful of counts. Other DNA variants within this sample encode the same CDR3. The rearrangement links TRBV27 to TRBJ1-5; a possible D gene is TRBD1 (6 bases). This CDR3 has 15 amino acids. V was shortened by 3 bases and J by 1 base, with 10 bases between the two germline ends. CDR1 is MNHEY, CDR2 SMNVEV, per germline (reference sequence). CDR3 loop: CASSLGRGSNQPQHF. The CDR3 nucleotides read TGTGCCAGCAGTTTGGGCAGGGGAAGCAATCAGCCCCAGCATTTT.

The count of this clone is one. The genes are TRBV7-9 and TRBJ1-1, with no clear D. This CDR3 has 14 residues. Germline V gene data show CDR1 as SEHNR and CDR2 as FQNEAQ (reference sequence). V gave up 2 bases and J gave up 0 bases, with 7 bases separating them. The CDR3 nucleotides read TGTGCCAGCAGCTTAAACAGTATGAACACTGAAGCTTTCTTT. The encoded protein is CASSLNSMNTEAFF.

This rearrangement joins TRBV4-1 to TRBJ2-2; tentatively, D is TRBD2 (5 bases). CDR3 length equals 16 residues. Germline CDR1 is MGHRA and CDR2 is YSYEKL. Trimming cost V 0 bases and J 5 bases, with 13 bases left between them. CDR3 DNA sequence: TGCGCCAGCAGCCAAGATCGGTTCGAGGGAACCGGGGAGCTGTTTTTT. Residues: CASSQDRFEGTGELFF.

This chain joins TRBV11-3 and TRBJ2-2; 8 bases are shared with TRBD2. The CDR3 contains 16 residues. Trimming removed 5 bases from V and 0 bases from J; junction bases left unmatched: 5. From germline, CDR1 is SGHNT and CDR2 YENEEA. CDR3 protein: CASSQPGLANTGELFF. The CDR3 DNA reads TGTGCCAGCAGCCAGCCGGGACTAGCGAACACCGGGGAGCTGTTTTTT.